The TCR beta chain under discussion was sequenced for a study of blood T cell repertoires in COVID-19. For the study at large: COVID-19 samples from acute and convalescent phases originated in the United States, Italy and Spain. Sources were T cells, B-cell-depleted T cells, or PBMCs; the material itself was cDNA or gDNA.

Trimming stripped 6 bases from V and 10 bases from J, with 21 bases between. The CDR3 sequence is 14 residues long. Germline lookup yields CDR1 SEHNR and CDR2 FQNEAQ (reference sequence). Authors' data handling: By means of reference gene primer amplification, nucleated cell counts were estimated. TCRdb's copy holds only in-frame clones and misses some; the assay was immunoSEQ multiplex PCR. The V and J calls and the clone size are those of that table, but D and trimming were determined from the DNA. There are about 310,000 clones in the sample; approximately 87% occur only once, and around 8% lies in the top ten.

The chain couples TRBV7-9 to TRBJ1-1; possible D gene TRBD1, 6 bases. The sample consisted of peripheral blood. This clonotype was obtained from a woman in her forties or fifties who had recovered from COVID-19. In DNA form, the CDR3 reads TGTGCCAGCAGGACCACGGGGGGCCTTGCTCGAGCTTTCTTT. The encoded protein is CASRTTGGLARAFF.